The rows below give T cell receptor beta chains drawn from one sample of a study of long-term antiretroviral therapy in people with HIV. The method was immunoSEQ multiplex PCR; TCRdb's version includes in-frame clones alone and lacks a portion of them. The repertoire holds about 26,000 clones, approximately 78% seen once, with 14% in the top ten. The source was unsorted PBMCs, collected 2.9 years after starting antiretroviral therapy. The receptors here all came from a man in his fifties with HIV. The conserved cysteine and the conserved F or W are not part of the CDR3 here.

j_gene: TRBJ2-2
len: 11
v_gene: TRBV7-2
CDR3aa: ASSSRGDGELF

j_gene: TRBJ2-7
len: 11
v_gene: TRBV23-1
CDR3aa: ASSQSEARKQY

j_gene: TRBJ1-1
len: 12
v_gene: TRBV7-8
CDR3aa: ASSLHQMNTEAF

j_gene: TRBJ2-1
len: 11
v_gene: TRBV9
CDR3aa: ASSVGGRGGQF

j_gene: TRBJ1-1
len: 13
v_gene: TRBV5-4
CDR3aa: ASSPDVRLYTEAF

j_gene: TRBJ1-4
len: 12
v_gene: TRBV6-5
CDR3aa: ASRLTGSGEKLF

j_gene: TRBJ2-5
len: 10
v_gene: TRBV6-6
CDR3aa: ASSSSQGTQY

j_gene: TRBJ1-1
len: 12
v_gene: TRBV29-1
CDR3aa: SVEGLFGAAEAF

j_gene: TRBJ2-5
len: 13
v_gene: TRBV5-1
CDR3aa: ASSNVQGGAETQY

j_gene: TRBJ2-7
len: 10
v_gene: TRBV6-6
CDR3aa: ASSYGVFEQY

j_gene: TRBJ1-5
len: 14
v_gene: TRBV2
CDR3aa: ASRGAFQGGNQPQH

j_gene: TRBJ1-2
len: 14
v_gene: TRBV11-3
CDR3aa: ASSSLGGRTDYGYT

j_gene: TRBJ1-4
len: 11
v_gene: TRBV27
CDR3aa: ASRPRGAEKLF

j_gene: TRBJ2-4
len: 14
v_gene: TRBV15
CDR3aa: ATSIRQGVAKNIQY

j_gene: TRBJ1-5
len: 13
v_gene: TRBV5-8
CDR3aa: ASSSGQKVNQPQH

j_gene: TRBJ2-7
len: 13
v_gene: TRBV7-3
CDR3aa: ASSLGQGRSYEQY

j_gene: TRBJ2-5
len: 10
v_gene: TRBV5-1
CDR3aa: ASSLAGETQY

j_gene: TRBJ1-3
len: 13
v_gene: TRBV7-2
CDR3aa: ASSLIQGAGNTIY

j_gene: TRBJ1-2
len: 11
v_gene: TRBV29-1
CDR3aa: SVDLSEGYGHT

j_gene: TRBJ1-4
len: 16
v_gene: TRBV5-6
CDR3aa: ASSLGLAEVPGLEKLF

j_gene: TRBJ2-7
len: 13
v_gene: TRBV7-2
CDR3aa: ASSFRDRVLYEQY

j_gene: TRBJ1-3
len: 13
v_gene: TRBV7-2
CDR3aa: ASSVQGTPGNTIY

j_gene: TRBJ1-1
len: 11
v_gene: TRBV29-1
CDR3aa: SADRFYDTEAF

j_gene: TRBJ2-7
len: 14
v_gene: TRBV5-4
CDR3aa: ASSLAGGVGVYEQY

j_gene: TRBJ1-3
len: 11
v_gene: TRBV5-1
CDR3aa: ASSADIGNTIY

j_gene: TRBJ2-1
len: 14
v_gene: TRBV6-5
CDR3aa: ASSYSLGQSHNEQF

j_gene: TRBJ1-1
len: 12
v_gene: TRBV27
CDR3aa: ASSLAGTPREAF

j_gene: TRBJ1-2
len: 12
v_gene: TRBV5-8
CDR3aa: ASSPGQGNYGYT

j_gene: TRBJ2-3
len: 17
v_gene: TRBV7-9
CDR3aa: ASSLDGMRTSGGADTQY